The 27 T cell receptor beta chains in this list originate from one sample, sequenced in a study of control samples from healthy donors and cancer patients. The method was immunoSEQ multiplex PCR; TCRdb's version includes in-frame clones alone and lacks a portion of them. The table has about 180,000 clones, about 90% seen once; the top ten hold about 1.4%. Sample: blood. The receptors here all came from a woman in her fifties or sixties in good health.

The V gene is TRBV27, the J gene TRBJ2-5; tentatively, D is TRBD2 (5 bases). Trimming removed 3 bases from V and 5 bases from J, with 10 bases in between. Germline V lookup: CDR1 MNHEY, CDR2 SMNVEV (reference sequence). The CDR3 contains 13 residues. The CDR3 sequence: CASSFDYGETQYF. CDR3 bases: TGTGCCAGCAGTTTTGACTACGGGGAGACCCAGTACTTC.

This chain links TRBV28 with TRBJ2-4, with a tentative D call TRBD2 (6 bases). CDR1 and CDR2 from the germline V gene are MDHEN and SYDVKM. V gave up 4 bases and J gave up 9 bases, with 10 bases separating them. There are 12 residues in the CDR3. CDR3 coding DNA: TGTGCCAGCAGTTGGGAGGTGGGCATTCAGTACTTC. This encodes CASSWEVGIQYF.

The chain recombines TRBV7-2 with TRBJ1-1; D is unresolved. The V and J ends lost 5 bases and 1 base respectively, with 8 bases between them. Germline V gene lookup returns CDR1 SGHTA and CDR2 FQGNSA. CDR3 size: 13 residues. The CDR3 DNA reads TGTGCCAGCAGCGTGCGAGAGAACACTGAAGCTTTCTTT. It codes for CASSVRENTEAFF.

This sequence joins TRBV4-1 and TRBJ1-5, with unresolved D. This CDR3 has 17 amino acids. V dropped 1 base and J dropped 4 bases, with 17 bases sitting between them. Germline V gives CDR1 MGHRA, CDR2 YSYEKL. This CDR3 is CASSQAGIPPGNQPQHF. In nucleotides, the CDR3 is TGCGCCAGCAGCCAAGCCGGGATCCCCCCGGGAAATCAGCCCCAGCATTTT.

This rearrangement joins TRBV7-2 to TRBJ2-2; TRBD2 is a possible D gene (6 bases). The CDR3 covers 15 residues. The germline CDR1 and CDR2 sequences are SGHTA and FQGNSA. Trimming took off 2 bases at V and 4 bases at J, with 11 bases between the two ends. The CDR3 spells CASSLRGSGTGELFF. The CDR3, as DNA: TGTGCCAGCAGCTTACGGGGGAGCGGCACCGGGGAGCTGTTTTTT.

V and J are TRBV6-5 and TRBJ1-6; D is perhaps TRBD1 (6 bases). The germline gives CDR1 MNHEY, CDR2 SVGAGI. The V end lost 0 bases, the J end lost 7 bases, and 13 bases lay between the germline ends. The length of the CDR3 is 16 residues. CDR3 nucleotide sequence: TGTGCCAGCAGTTACTCTGTAACGGGGGGCAATTCACCCCTCCACTTT. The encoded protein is CASSYSVTGGNSPLHF.

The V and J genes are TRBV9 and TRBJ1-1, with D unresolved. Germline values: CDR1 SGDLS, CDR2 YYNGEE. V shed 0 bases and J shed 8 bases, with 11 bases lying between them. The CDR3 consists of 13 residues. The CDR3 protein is CASSVAQKDEAFF. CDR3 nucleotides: TGTGCCAGCAGCGTAGCACAGAAAGACGAAGCTTTCTTT. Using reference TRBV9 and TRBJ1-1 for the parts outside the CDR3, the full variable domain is DSGVTQTPKHLITATGQRVTLRCSPRSGDLSVYWYQQSLDQGLQFLIQYYNGEERAKGNILERFSAQQFPDLHSELNLSSLELGDSALYFCASSVAQKDEAFFGQGTRLTVV.

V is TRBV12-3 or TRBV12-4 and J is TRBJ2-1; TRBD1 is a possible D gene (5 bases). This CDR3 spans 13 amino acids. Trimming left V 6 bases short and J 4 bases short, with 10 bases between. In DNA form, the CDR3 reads TGTGCCAGCAGCCTAGGGGTGTACAATGAGCAGTTCTTC. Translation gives CASSLGVYNEQFF.

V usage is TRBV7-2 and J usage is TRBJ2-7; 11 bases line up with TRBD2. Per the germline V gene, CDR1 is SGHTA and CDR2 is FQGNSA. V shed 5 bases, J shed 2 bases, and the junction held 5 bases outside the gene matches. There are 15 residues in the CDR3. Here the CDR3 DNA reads TGTGCCAGCAGCCCGAGACTAGCGGGAACCTACGAGCAGTACTTC. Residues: CASSPRLAGTYEQYF.

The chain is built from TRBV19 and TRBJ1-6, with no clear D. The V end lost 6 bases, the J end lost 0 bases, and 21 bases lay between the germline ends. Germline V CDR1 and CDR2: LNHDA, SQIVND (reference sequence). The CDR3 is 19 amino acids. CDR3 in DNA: TGTGCCAGTAGGCCCACAGCGGAACGGACCCTCTCCTATAATTCACCCCTCCACTTT. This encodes CASRPTAERTLSYNSPLHF.

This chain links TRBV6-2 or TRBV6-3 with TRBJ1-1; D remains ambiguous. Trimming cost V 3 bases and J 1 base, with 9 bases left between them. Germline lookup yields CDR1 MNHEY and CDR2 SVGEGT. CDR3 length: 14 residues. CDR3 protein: CASSYIGRNTEAFF. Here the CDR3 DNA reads TGTGCCAGCAGTTATATAGGCAGGAACACTGAAGCTTTCTTT.

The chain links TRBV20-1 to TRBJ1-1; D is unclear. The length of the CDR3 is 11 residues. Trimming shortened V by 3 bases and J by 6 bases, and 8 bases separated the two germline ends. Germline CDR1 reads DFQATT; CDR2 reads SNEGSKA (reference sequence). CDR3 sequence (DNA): TGCAGTGCTAGGGGTATTGCTGAAGCTTTCTTT. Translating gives CSARGIAEAFF.

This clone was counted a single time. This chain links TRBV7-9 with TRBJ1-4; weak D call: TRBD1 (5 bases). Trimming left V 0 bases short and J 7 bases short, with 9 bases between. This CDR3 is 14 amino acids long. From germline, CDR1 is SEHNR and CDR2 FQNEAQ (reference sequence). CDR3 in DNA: TGTGCCAGCAGCTTAGCTGGGGGGGGTGAAAAACTGTTTTTT. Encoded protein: CASSLAGGGEKLFF.

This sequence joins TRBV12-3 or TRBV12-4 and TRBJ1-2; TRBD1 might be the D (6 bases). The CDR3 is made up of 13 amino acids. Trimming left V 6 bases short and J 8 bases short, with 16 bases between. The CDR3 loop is CASRPGQTPGYTF. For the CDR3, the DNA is TGTGCCAGCAGACCGGGACAAACTCCCGGCTACACCTTC.

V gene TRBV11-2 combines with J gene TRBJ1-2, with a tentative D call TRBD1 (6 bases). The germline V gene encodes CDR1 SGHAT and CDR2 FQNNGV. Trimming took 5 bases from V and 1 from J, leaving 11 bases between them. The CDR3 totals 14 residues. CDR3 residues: CASSNRGVNYGYTF. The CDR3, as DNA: TGTGCCAGCAGCAATAGGGGGGTTAACTATGGCTACACCTTC.

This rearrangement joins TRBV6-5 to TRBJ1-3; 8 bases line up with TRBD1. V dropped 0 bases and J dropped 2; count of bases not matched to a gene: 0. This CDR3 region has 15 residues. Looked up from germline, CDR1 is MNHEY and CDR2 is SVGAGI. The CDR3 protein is CASSYSTGAGNTIYF. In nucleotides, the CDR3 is TGTGCCAGCAGTTACTCGACAGGGGCTGGAAACACCATATATTTT.

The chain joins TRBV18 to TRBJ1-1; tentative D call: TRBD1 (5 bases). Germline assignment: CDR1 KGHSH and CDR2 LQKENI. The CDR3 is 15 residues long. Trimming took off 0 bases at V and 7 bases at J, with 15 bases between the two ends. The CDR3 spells CASSPPARGSGEAFF. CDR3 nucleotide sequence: TGTGCCAGCTCACCACCGGCAAGGGGCAGCGGTGAAGCTTTCTTT.

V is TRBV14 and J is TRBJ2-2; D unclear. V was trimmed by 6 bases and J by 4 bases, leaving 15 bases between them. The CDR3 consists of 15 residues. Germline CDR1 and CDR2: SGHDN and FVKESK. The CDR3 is CASRLRGSLTGELFF. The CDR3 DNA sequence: TGTGCCAGCAGACTCCGTGGCAGCCTCACCGGGGAGCTGTTTTTT.

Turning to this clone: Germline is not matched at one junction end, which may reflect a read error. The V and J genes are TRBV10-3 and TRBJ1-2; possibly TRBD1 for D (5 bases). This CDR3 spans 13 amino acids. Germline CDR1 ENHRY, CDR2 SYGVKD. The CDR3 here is CAISERDPIRYTF. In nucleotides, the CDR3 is TGTGCCATCAGTGAGCGGGACCCCATACGCTATACCTTC.

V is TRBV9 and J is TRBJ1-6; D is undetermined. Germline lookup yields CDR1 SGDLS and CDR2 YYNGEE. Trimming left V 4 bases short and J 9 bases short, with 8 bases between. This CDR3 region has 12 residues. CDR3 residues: CASSSEVSPLHF. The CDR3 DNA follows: TGTGCCAGCAGCTCTGAGGTTTCACCCCTCCACTTT.

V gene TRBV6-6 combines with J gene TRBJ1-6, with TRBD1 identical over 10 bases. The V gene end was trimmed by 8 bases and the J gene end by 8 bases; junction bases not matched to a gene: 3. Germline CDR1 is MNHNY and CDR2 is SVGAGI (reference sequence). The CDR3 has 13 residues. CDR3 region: CASGTGAHSPLHF. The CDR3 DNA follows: TGTGCCAGCGGGACAGGGGCTCATTCACCCCTCCACTTT.

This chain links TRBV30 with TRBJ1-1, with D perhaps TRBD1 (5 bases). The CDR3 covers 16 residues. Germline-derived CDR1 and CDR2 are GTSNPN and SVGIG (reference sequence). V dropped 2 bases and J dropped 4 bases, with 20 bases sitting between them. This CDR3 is CAWSTLKSGRVTEAFF. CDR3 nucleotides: TGTGCCTGGAGTACCCTCAAAAGTGGCAGGGTCACTGAAGCTTTCTTT. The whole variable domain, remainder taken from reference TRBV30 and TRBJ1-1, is SQTIHQWPATLVQPVGSPLSLECTVEGTSNPNLYWYRQAAGRGLQLLFYSVGIGQISSEVPQNLSASRPQDRQFILSSKKLLLSDSGFYLCAWSTLKSGRVTEAFFGQGTRLTVV.

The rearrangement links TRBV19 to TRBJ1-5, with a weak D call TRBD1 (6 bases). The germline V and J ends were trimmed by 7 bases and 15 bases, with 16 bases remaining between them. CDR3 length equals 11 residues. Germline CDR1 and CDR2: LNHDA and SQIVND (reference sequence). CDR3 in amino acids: CASTKGGARHF. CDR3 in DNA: TGTGCCAGTACTAAAGGGGGGGCAAGGCATTTT.

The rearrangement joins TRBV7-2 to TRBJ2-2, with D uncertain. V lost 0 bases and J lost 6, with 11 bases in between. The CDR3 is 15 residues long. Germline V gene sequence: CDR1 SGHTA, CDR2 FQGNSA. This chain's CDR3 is CASSLALAGAGELFF. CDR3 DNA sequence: TGTGCCAGCAGCTTAGCGCTGGCAGGCGCCGGGGAGCTGTTTTTT.

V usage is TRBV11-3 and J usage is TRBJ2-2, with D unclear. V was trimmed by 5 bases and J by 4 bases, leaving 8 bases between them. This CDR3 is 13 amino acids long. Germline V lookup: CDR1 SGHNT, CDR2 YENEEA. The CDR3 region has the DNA TGTGCCAGCAGCCGGACGTCCACCGGGGAGCTGTTTTTT. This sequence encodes CASSRTSTGELFF.

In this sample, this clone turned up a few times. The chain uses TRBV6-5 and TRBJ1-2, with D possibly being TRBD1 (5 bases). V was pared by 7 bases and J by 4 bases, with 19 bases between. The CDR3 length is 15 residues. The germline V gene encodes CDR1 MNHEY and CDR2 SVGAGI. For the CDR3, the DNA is TGTGCCAGCACCGGCGAACCCAACGGGGGCTATGGCTACACCTTC. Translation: CASTGEPNGGYGYTF.

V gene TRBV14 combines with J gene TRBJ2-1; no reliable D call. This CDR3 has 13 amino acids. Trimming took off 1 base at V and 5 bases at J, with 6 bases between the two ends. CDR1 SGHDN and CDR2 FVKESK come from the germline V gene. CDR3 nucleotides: TGTGCCAGCAGCCAAGGTCGACACAATGAGCAGTTCTTC. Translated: CASSQGRHNEQFF.